The 18 T cell receptor beta chains below were found in one sample sequenced in a study of PD-1 blockade in classical Hodgkin lymphoma. Measured with immunoSEQ multiplex PCR; TCRdb has only the in-frame clones, and not every one. The table includes 130,000 to 150,000 clones, around 73% detected once. There was relapse after autologous stem cell transplantation in every patient, and there was variation in brentuximab vedotin exposure. This sample comprised peripheral blood mononuclear cells (PBMCs), obtained before the second cycle of nivolumab. The receptors originated from a human donor with classical Hodgkin lymphoma.

J is TRBJ2-3 and V is TRBV10-3, with 9 bases aligning to TRBD2. In germline, CDR1 is ENHRY, CDR2 SYGVKD. V shed 4 bases and J 4 bases; nucleotides not matched to a gene: 3. This CDR3 contains 14 residues. CDR3 sequence reads: CAISASGGPDTQYF. The CDR3 DNA reads TGTGCCATCAGTGCCAGCGGGGGGCCAGATACGCAGTATTTT.

A few counts support this clone. This chain connects TRBV2 to TRBJ2-1; D unclear. V was shortened by 3 bases and J by 6 bases, with 12 bases between the two germline ends. CDR3 length: 14 residues. Germline V CDR1 and CDR2: SNHLY, FYNNEI. CDR3 coding DNA: TGTGCCAGCAGTGAGACGGCTCGGGCCAATGAGCAGTTCTTC. As protein: CASSETARANEQFF.

The CDR3 protein is CASSENGGVTYGYTF. The CDR3 DNA follows: TGTGCCAGCAGTGAAAACGGGGGTGTTACCTATGGCTACACCTTC. This chain links TRBV2 with TRBJ1-2; a weak D match, TRBD1 (5 bases). Trimming left V 2 bases short and J 4 bases short, with 14 bases between. From germline, CDR1 is SNHLY and CDR2 FYNNEI. The CDR3 totals 15 residues.

The chain links TRBV5-1 to TRBJ1-4; D ambiguous. Germline V gene lookup returns CDR1 SGHRS and CDR2 YFSETQ. Trimming shortened V by 1 base and J by 3 bases, and 10 bases separated the two germline ends. CDR3 length: 15 residues. The CDR3 sequence is CASSLFGVANEKLFF. The DNA of the CDR3 is TGCGCCAGCAGCTTGTTTGGGGTAGCTAATGAAAAACTGTTTTTT.

This clone was seen only a few times. V and J are TRBV5-1 and TRBJ2-5; 10 bases match TRBD2. The V segment lost 3 bases and the J segment 5 bases; nucleotides outside the gene matches: 10. Germline-derived CDR1 and CDR2 are SGHRS and YFSETQ. CDR3 length equals 16 residues. The CDR3, as DNA: TGCGCCAGCAGCTCCTCCCCAGCGGGAGGGCAGGAGACCCAGTACTTC. Its translation is CASSSSPAGGQETQYF. Together with reference TRBV5-1 and TRBJ2-5, the CDR3 gives the full variable domain: KAGVTQTPRYLIKTRGQQVTLSCSPISGHRSVSWYQQTPGQGLQFLFEYFSETQRNKGNFPGRFSGRQFSNSRSEMNVSTLELGDSALYLCASSSSPAGGQETQYFGPGTRLLVL.

This chain uses TRBV6-5 with TRBJ1-4; D remains ambiguous. The V gene's germline CDR1 is MNHEY and CDR2 SVGAGI. The CDR3 has 15 residues. V lost 0 bases and J lost 1, with 6 bases in between. The CDR3 reads CASSYSSGTNEKLFF. Written as DNA, the CDR3 is TGTGCCAGCAGTTACTCGAGTGGAACTAATGAAAAACTGTTTTTT.

V and J are TRBV7-3 and TRBJ2-1; the D is unclear. Germline values: CDR1 SGHTA, CDR2 FQGTGA. Deletions cut 2 bases from V and 1 base from J, with 9 bases between. The CDR3 loop spans 15 amino acids. The CDR3 spells CASSLLGGSYNEQFF. The CDR3 region has the DNA TGTGCCAGCAGCTTACTTGGCGGTTCCTACAATGAGCAGTTCTTC.

The J gene is TRBJ2-7, the V gene TRBV5-1; unclear D gene. CDR3 length: 12 residues. The germline V gene has CDR1 SGHRS and CDR2 YFSETQ. Trimming pared 4 bases from V and 3 bases from J, leaving 8 bases between. CDR3 residues: CASSPDLYEQYF. CDR3 bases: TGCGCCAGCAGCCCGGACCTCTACGAGCAGTACTTC.

CDR3 amino acids: CASSIRKNTEAFF. Written as DNA, the CDR3 is TGTGCCAGTAGTATCCGCAAGAACACTGAAGCTTTCTTT. The V and J genes are TRBV19 and TRBJ1-1; D unclear. The CDR3 consists of 13 residues. The V end lost 3 bases, the J end lost 1 base, and 6 bases lay between the germline ends. Germline V gene lookup returns CDR1 LNHDA and CDR2 SQIVND (reference sequence).

This chain connects TRBV5-6 to TRBJ2-3; D call uncertain. Germline-derived CDR1 and CDR2 are SGHDT and YYEEEE. The ends were cut back, 4 bases at V and 1 base at J, with 13 bases in the middle. CDR3 length: 15 residues. CDR3 loop: CASSNLPLGTDTQYF. DNA for the CDR3: TGTGCCAGCAGCAACCTACCTCTTGGCACAGATACGCAGTATTTT.

This chain links TRBV14 with TRBJ1-2; 8 bases are shared with TRBD1. V was clipped by 5 bases and J by 10 bases; unmatched bases: 9. This CDR3 is built from 13 residues. CDR1 is SGHDN and CDR2 is FVKESK in the germline V gene. The CDR3: CASSSQGAFVYTF. In nucleotides, the CDR3 is TGTGCCAGCAGCAGCCAGGGGGCTTTTGTCTACACCTTC.

The chain carries TRBV6-4 and TRBJ2-3, with D possibly being TRBD2 (6 bases). Trimming pared 10 bases from V and 1 base from J, leaving 24 bases between. The germline CDR1 and CDR2 sequences are MRHNA and SNTAGT. This CDR3 has 17 amino acids. CDR3 coding DNA: TGTGCCAACCTACTATCACTACGGGGGTGGGGCACAGATACGCAGTATTTT. This codes for CANLLSLRGWGTDTQYF.

The chain combines TRBV7-2 with TRBJ2-5; unclear D gene. Trimming pared 2 bases from V and 5 bases from J, leaving 9 bases between. The CDR3 totals 13 residues. CDR1 SGHTA and CDR2 FQGNSA come from the germline V gene. The CDR3 is CASSLLEPETQYF. The DNA of the CDR3 is TGTGCCAGCAGCTTACTAGAACCGGAGACCCAGTACTTC.

The chain employs TRBV9 and TRBJ1-1; 7 bases line up with TRBD1. The length of the CDR3 is 16 residues. V shed 3 bases and J 1 base; nucleotides not matched to a gene: 9. Germline V gene lookup returns CDR1 SGDLS and CDR2 YYNGEE. CDR3 nucleotides: TGTGCCAGCAGCGAGTCCCGGGACAGTCAGAACACTGAAGCTTTCTTT. It encodes CASSESRDSQNTEAFF.

This clone was counted a few times. The gene calls are TRBV28 and TRBJ2-7; D might be TRBD1 or TRBD2, each matching 5 bases. The CDR3 totals 14 residues. Per germline, CDR1 MDHEN and CDR2 SYDVKM. V shed 3 bases and J shed 0 bases, with 9 bases lying between them. The CDR3 DNA is TGTGCCAGCAGTTTTAGGGACGACTCCTACGAGCAGTACTTC. It translates to CASSFRDDSYEQYF.

This clone has at least ten counts. The chain carries TRBV2 and TRBJ1-3; TRBD1 matches 10 bases. V gave up 4 bases and J gave up 0 bases; unmatched junction bases: 3. Germline CDR1 reads SNHLY; CDR2 reads FYNNEI. The CDR3 is made up of 16 amino acids. This CDR3 is CASSGQGAYSGNTIYF. As DNA, the CDR3 is TGTGCCAGCAGTGGACAGGGGGCCTACTCTGGAAACACCATATATTTT.

This clone was seen once. The V call is TRBV2, the J call TRBJ2-6, with no clear D. CDR3 size: 15 residues. The V end was cut by 1 base, the J end by 2 bases, with 6 bases between. The V gene's germline CDR1 is SNHLY and CDR2 FYNNEI. The CDR3 protein is CASSEGEAGANVLTF. The CDR3 DNA reads TGTGCCAGCAGTGAAGGTGAGGCTGGGGCCAACGTCCTGACTTTC.

The table lists this clone with a count of one. The V and J genes are TRBV2 and TRBJ2-1, with D perhaps matching TRBD1 (5 bases). Per the germline V gene, CDR1 is SNHLY and CDR2 is FYNNEI. The length of the CDR3 is 15 residues. The ends were cut back, 7 bases at V and 6 bases at J, with 19 bases in the middle. CDR3 nucleotide sequence: TGTGCCAGCATCACCGACAGTCCCTTTTCCAATGAGCAGTTCTTC. It encodes CASITDSPFSNEQFF.